This T cell receptor beta chain was sequenced during a study of T cells after yellow fever vaccination. Study as a whole: Libraries from low-cell-number fractions were prepared with the SMART-Seq v4 Ultra Low Input RNA kit.

From the 5' RACE reads, TCRdb called clonotypes with MiXCR, one entry per CDR3 protein. The table has some 300,000 distinct CDR3 sequences, roughly 9% seen once. V was pared by 2 bases and J by 0 bases, with 9 bases between. The CDR3 is 15 residues long. Germline-derived CDR1 and CDR2 are SGHTA and FQGNSA. The gene calls are TRBV7-2 and TRBJ2-3; D possibly corresponds to TRBD2 (5 bases). The clonotype comes from a man aged 18 to 29 who received the YFV17D yellow fever vaccine. The starting material was CD4+ T cells sorted from PBMCs, obtained 5 days after the yellow fever booster vaccination. CDR3 sequence reads: CASSLKRFSTDTQYF. In DNA, the CDR3 is TGTGCCAGCAGCTTAAAGCGGTTTAGCACAGATACGCAGTATTTT.